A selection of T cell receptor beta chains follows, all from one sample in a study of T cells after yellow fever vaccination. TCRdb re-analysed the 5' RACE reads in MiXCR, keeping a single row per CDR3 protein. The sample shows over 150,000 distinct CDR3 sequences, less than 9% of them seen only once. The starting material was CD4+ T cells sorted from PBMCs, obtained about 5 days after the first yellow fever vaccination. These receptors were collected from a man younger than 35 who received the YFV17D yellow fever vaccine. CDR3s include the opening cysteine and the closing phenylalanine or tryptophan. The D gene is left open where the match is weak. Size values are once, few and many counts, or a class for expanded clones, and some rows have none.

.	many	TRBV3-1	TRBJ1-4	TGTGCCAGCAGCCAAGGAGGGGGGAAACTGTTTTTT	CASSQGGGKLFF
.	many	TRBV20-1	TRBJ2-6	TGCAGTGCTCGCAGGGATTCCGGGGCCAACGTCCTGACTTTC	CSARRDSGANVLTF
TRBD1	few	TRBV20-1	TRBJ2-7	TGCAGTGTTCTTGGACAGGGGCCGTACGAGCAGTACTTC	CSVLGQGPYEQYF
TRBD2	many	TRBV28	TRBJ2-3	TGTGCCAGCAGTCCCCAAGCGGGGGGGCGCACAGATACGCAGTATTTT	CASSPQAGGRTDTQYF
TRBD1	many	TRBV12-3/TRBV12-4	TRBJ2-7	TGTGCCAGCAGTAGGGGGACAGGGGGCTTAAGCGAGCAGTACTTC	CASSRGTGGLSEQYF
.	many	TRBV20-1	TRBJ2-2	TGCAGTGCTTACAGGGAGGGGAACACCGGGGAGCTGTTTTTT	CSAYREGNTGELFF
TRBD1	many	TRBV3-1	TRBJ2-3	TGTGCCAGCAGCCCAACCGGGACAGAAAGCACAGATACGCAGTATTTT	CASSPTGTESTDTQYF
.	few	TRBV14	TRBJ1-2	TGTGCCAGCAGCCTCGAGAGGGTTAACTATGGCTACACCTTC	CASSLERVNYGYTF
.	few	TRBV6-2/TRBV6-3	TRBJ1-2	TGTGCCAGCAATCATAACTATGGCTACACCTTC	CASNHNYGYTF
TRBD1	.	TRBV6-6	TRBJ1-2	TGTGCCAGCAGTTACGGGACAGGGATGGACTACACCTTC	CASSYGTGMDYTF